Detailed here is one T cell receptor (beta chain). Its antigen is not identified. MiXCR, applied by TCRdb to the reads, yields one record per CDR3 protein. Found here are fewer than 650,000 distinct CDR3 sequences, almost 40% of them singletons; the top ten hold 48%. The entry originates in a study of T cell repertoires in cytomegalovirus infection. Background on the study: Alongside well-studied HLA-B-restricted CMV epitopes, recently identified HLA-C-restricted CMV epitopes were also used. CMV infection and matching HLA type were both indicated by public TCR beta signatures. General study results and limits: The ex vivo response showed dominance by HLA-C-restricted CMV-specific TCR beta clonotypes. Adding up the frequency of public TCR beta families identified people who carried CMV plus the relevant HLA.

Looked up from germline, CDR1 is LNHNV and CDR2 is YYDKDF (reference sequence). This CDR3 is 15 amino acids long. The V gene lost 0 bases and the J gene lost 4 bases, with 11 bases spanning the gap. The clonotype comes from a human donor in good health (CMV status not recorded). Some clones in this sample may be carry-over from other donors' samples. This chain joins TRBV15 and TRBJ2-3, with D perhaps assigned TRBD1 or TRBD2 (5 bases each). This sample comprised cultured PBMCs, obtained from culture after CMV antigen stimulation. The CDR3 sequence is CATSRDRQGADTQYF. In DNA, the CDR3 is TGTGCCACCAGCAGAGATCGGCAGGGAGCAGATACGCAGTATTTT.